Below, 4 T cell receptor beta chains from the same sample are listed, as sequenced in a study of blood T cell repertoires in COVID-19. Assay: immunoSEQ multiplex PCR; the TCRdb copy retains only in-frame clones and omits some. This sample has 90,000 or so clones, with 75% to 90% found just once. Material for sequencing was peripheral blood. Receptor source: a man aged 60 to 69 with COVID-19, enrolled during active disease.

The chain uses TRBV4-1 and TRBJ2-1; possibly TRBD2 for D (5 bases). CDR1 and CDR2 from the germline V gene are MGHRA and YSYEKL. V gave up 0 bases and J gave up 0 bases, with 15 bases separating them. The CDR3 is made up of 18 amino acids. The CDR3 bases are TGCGCCAGCAGCCAAGAGTTGAGAACGGGGAGCTCCTACAATGAGCAGTTCTTC. Translation: CASSQELRTGSSYNEQFF.

This clone was seen only a few times. The chain couples TRBV7-9 to TRBJ2-7, with D unresolved. V was cut by 4 bases and J by 3 bases, with 7 bases left in between. Germline CDR1 SEHNR, CDR2 FQNEAQ (reference sequence). The CDR3 has 12 residues. CDR3 DNA sequence: TGTGCCAGCAGCTCTCAACTCTACGAGCAGTACTTC. It specifies CASSSQLYEQYF.

The chain combines TRBV28 with TRBJ1-2; 7 bases line up with TRBD1. The CDR3 contains 14 residues. Germline trimming cut 7 bases from V and 1 base from J; bases unmatched to any gene: 6. CDR1 and CDR2 from the germline V gene are MDHEN and SYDVKM. The CDR3 is CASNLRGINYGYTF. In DNA form, the CDR3 reads TGTGCCAGCAACCTCAGGGGGATTAACTATGGCTACACCTTC.

A single count supports this clone. V is TRBV11-3 and J is TRBJ1-6; the D gene is possibly TRBD1 (5 bases). Trimming removed 4 bases from V and 1 base from J, with 11 bases in between. The CDR3 length is 16 residues. CDR1 is SGHNT and CDR2 is YENEEA in the germline V gene. The CDR3 nucleotides are TGTGCCAGCAGCTCCCAGGGAATGTCCTATAATTCACCCCTCCACTTT. Protein: CASSSQGMSYNSPLHF.